The T cell receptor (beta chain) described here comes from a study of glioma-infiltrating T cells. General observations from the study: Very few CDR3 sequences were shared between tissue and blood. Gliomas, especially low-grade, showed above-expected tissue-blood divergence; non-neoplastic patients showed below.

On this clonotype: Its target is unknown.

TCR alpha and beta CDR3 regions were amplified from RNA using iRepertoire nested multiplex PCR. Input was roughly 85-450 ng of tissue mRNA or PBMC total RNA. TCRdb fed the multiplex PCR reads into MiXCR, producing one record per CDR3 protein. The sample has 150,000 to 200,000 distinct CDR3 sequences; about 40% are singletons. Looked up from germline, CDR1 is SGDLS and CDR2 is YYNGEE. CDR3 length equals 15 residues. V gave up 4 bases and J gave up 8 bases; unmatched junction bases: 7. This TCR derives from a human donor with low-grade glioma or glioblastoma, undergoing nonglioma brain surgery, or in good health (not recorded which). The sample consisted of glioma tissue, nonneoplastic brain tissue, or PBMCs (not recorded which). The chain links TRBV9 to TRBJ2-1, with 12 bases aligning to TRBD1. The DNA of the CDR3 is TGTGCCAGCAGCCCGCCAGGGACAGGGGGCGATGAGCAGTTCTTC. Encoded protein: CASSPPGTGGDEQFF.